The 9 T cell receptor beta chains reported below all come from one sample, sequenced in a study of blood T cell repertoires in COVID-19. Some clones are missing from TCRdb's copy, which holds only in-frame ones; the method was immunoSEQ multiplex PCR. The sample has approximately 86,000 clones; 75% to 90% are singletons. Sequencing input: peripheral blood. The origin of the receptors is a woman in her 70s with acute or convalescent COVID-19.

The rearrangement uses TRBV7-6 and TRBJ2-1, with 11 bases lining up with TRBD2. The CDR3 runs 15 residues. CDR1 SGHVS and CDR2 FNYEAQ come from the germline V gene. Trimming cost V 2 bases and J 6 bases; bases outside gene matches: 3. The CDR3 DNA is TGTGCCAGCAGCTTAACACTAGCGGGAGTCAATGAGCAGTTCTTC. This translates into CASSLTLAGVNEQFF.

This clone was seen many times. V usage is TRBV11-2 and J usage is TRBJ2-1; D is unclear. Trimming cost V 1 base and J 5 bases, with 9 bases left between them. This CDR3 has 14 residues. Germline V gene lookup returns CDR1 SGHAT and CDR2 FQNNGV. DNA of the CDR3: TGTGCCAGCAGCTTAGTTGCGGCGGACAATGAGCAGTTCTTC. It specifies CASSLVAADNEQFF.

J is TRBJ2-7 and V is TRBV7-2; D is uncertain. The CDR3 loop spans 12 amino acids. Germline assignment: CDR1 SGHTA and CDR2 FQGNSA. Trimming stripped 3 bases from V and 1 base from J, with 4 bases between. This CDR3 is CASSLRSYEQYF. The CDR3 DNA reads as TGTGCCAGCAGCTTGAGGTCCTACGAGCAGTACTTC.

The chain employs TRBV7-3 and TRBJ2-2; 10 bases line up with TRBD2. J was trimmed by 6 bases and V by 5 bases; bases with no gene match: 9. There are 16 residues in the CDR3. CDR1 and CDR2 (germline): SGHTA, FQGTGA. CDR3 loop: CASSPKAGGHAGELFF. The CDR3 DNA is TGTGCCAGCAGCCCAAAAGCGGGAGGGCACGCCGGGGAGCTGTTTTTT.

This clone was recorded once. The V call is TRBV2, the J call TRBJ2-5; D is unresolved. The V gene's germline CDR1 is SNHLY and CDR2 FYNNEI. The CDR3 has 11 residues. V dropped 6 bases and J dropped 1 base, with 3 bases sitting between them. CDR3 nucleotide sequence: TGTGCCAGCAGCGTCCAAGAGACCCAGTACTTC. Protein product: CASSVQETQYF. Full variable domain (rest looked up from reference TRBV2 and TRBJ2-5): EPEVTQTPSHQVTQMGQEVILRCVPISNHLYFYWYRQILGQKVEFLVSFYNNEISEKSEIFDDQFSVERPDGSNFTLKIRSTKLEDSAMYFCASSVQETQYFGPGTRLLVL.

V gene TRBV10-1 combines with J gene TRBJ2-1; D gene unclear. Trimming cost V 6 bases and J 6 bases, with 6 bases left between them. CDR3 length: 11 residues. Germline V lookup: CDR1 WNHNN, CDR2 SYGVQD (reference sequence). CDR3 sequence: CASRSLNEQFF. In DNA, the CDR3 is TGCGCCAGCAGGTCCCTCAATGAGCAGTTCTTC.

This chain uses TRBV6-1 with TRBJ2-4; the match to TRBD2 covers 7 bases. The CDR3 runs 19 residues. Per the germline V gene, CDR1 is MNHNS and CDR2 is SASEGT. The junction had 15 bases not matched to a gene; V was cut back by 1 base and J by 3 bases. This chain's CDR3 is CASSEVEGVGGSHKNIQYF. CDR3 nucleotide sequence: TGTGCCAGCAGTGAAGTGGAGGGTGTGGGCGGGAGCCACAAAAACATTCAGTACTTC.

The chain carries TRBV29-1 and TRBJ2-1; 11 nucleotides line up with TRBD2. CDR3 size: 14 residues. The germline gives CDR1 SQVTM, CDR2 ANQGSEA. Trimming cost V 7 bases and J 6 bases; bases outside gene matches: 8. CDR3 region: CSGGLGTSGNEQFF. The CDR3 DNA reads as TGCAGCGGCGGACTTGGGACTAGCGGCAATGAGCAGTTCTTC.

This chain connects TRBV7-3 to TRBJ1-5; D is unresolved. The CDR3 has 13 amino acids. V lost 5 bases, J lost 7 bases, and 12 bases lay in between. The germline CDR1 and CDR2 sequences are SGHTA and FQGTGA. The CDR3 DNA follows: TGTGCCAGCAGCGTGGCCTCGGGGCAGCCCCAGCATTTT. Protein: CASSVASGQPQHF.